This entry lists 28 T cell receptor beta chains sequenced from one sample in a study of CD8 T cells in Susac syndrome. Random-hexamer reverse transcription was applied to about 0.45 to 1 ug RNA. TCRdb redid the calling of the immunoSEQ multiplex PCR reads with MiXCR, one entry per CDR3 protein. The data show 200,000 or so distinct CDR3 sequences, 90% to 97% seen once. The material sequenced was CD4+ T cells from PBMCs. The receptors were gathered from a human donor with Susac syndrome.

The V and J genes are TRBV4-3 and TRBJ2-2; 10 positions match TRBD1. The V segment lost 3 bases and the J segment 4 bases; nucleotides outside the gene matches: 5. Germline V gene sequence: CDR1 LGHNA, CDR2 YSLEER. This CDR3 has 16 amino acids. CDR3 region: CASSQTGQGSTGELFF. CDR3 coding DNA: TGCGCCAGCAGCCAGACGGGACAGGGGTCCACCGGGGAGCTGTTTTTT.

The sample holds one count of this clonotype. The chain couples TRBV15 to TRBJ2-1, with TRBD2 as a possible D gene (5 bases). Trimming shortened V by 8 bases and J by 0 bases, and 11 bases separated the two germline ends. The CDR3 is 14 amino acids. Germline CDR1 LNHNV, CDR2 YYDKDF (reference sequence). In nucleotides, the CDR3 is TGTGCCACCGGCTTAGGGAGCTCCTACAATGAGCAGTTCTTC. It encodes CATGLGSSYNEQFF.

The chain has TRBV5-5 and TRBJ2-7, with 9 bases fitting TRBD1. CDR1 and CDR2 from the germline V gene are SGHKS and YYEKEE (reference sequence). The V gene end was trimmed by 5 bases and the J gene end by 6 bases; junction bases not matched to a gene: 6. CDR3 length: 13 amino acids. The CDR3 nucleotides are TGTGCCAGCAGTTTAAACAGGGGGCGCGAGCAGTACTTC. Translating it yields CASSLNRGREQYF.

V gene TRBV5-6 combines with J gene TRBJ2-2; 7 bases match TRBD1. CDR1 is SGHDT, CDR2 YYEEEE, per germline. The CDR3 length is 16 residues. Losses at the gene ends were 3 bases for V and 3 bases for J; bases not matched to a gene: 8. The CDR3 sequence: CASSSGTAPHTGELFF. The DNA of the CDR3 is TGTGCCAGCAGCTCAGGGACAGCACCTCACACCGGGGAGCTGTTTTTT.

The gene calls are TRBV11-2 and TRBJ1-5; D not resolved. The V gene lost 0 bases and the J gene lost 0 bases, with 6 bases spanning the gap. Germline values: CDR1 SGHAT, CDR2 FQNNGV. The CDR3 covers 15 residues. The CDR3, as DNA: TGTGCCAGCAGCTTAGATTGGAATAGCAATCAGCCCCAGCATTTT. Its translation is CASSLDWNSNQPQHF.

The chain uses TRBV5-6 and TRBJ1-3; unclear D gene. Deletions cut 1 base from V and 0 bases from J, with 11 bases between. The CDR3 is made up of 16 amino acids. CDR1 and CDR2 from the germline V gene are SGHDT and YYEEEE. CDR3 nucleotides: TGTGCCAGCAGCTTGCCGGGGAGGAGCTCTGGAAACACCATATATTTT. Protein: CASSLPGRSSGNTIYF.

The chain is built from TRBV29-1 and TRBJ1-2, with 9 nucleotides matching TRBD1. The CDR3 length is 11 residues. V dropped 6 bases and J dropped 8; count of bases not matched to a gene: 4. Germline V lookup: CDR1 SQVTM, CDR2 ANQGSEA. In DNA form, the CDR3 reads TGCAGCGTCTACAGGGGGCGAGGCTACACCTTC. Its protein is CSVYRGRGYTF.

The table lists this clonotype with a count of one. The gene calls are TRBV4-1 and TRBJ1-5; 11 bases are shared with TRBD1. The CDR3 totals 19 residues. The junction had 10 bases not matched to a gene; V was cut back by 0 bases and J by 3 bases. Germline assignment: CDR1 MGHRA and CDR2 YSYEKL. The CDR3 DNA sequence: TGCGCCAGCAGCCAAGATCCGACCGGGACAGGGGGGATCAATCAGCCCCAGCATTTT. Its protein is CASSQDPTGTGGINQPQHF.

The chain has TRBV6-6 and TRBJ1-3; the D gene is possibly TRBD1 (5 bases). The CDR3 has 16 amino acids. CDR1 and CDR2 (germline): MNHNY, SVGAGI (reference sequence). Trimming cost V 5 bases and J 2 bases, with 16 bases left between them. The CDR3 region is CASSGPGPNPGNTIYF. CDR3 DNA: TGTGCCAGCAGTGGCCCGGGACCTAACCCTGGAAACACCATATATTTT.

The chain employs TRBV5-1 and TRBJ1-2; TRBD1 matches 7 bases. The V gene end was trimmed by 4 bases and the J gene end by 1 base; junction bases not matched to a gene: 7. There are 15 residues in the CDR3. Germline V lookup: CDR1 SGHRS, CDR2 YFSETQ. The chain's CDR3 is CASSEGTASNYGYTF. The CDR3, as DNA: TGCGCCAGCAGCGAGGGGACAGCTAGTAACTATGGCTACACCTTC.

The chain recombines TRBV5-1 with TRBJ1-1; no clear D gene. This CDR3 has 12 amino acids. The V end was cut by 7 bases, the J end by 0 bases, with 7 bases between. Germline-derived CDR1 and CDR2 are SGHRS and YFSETQ. CDR3 protein: CASGRMNTEAFF. The CDR3 coding sequence is TGCGCCAGCGGGAGGATGAACACTGAAGCTTTCTTT.

The rearrangement links TRBV5-4 to TRBJ2-1; D might be TRBD1 (6 bases). V was clipped by 5 bases and J by 5 bases, with 11 bases between them. Germline V gives CDR1 SGHNT, CDR2 YYREEE (reference sequence). The CDR3 loop spans 13 amino acids. The CDR3 loop reads CASRKTGNNEQFF. The CDR3 nucleotides are TGTGCCAGCAGAAAGACAGGTAACAATGAGCAGTTCTTC. Filled out from reference TRBV5-4 and TRBJ2-1, the complete variable domain reads ETGVTQSPTHLIKTRGQQVTLRCSSQSGHNTVSWYQQALGQGPQFIFQYYREEENGRGNFPPRFSGLQFPNYSSELNVNALELDDSALYLCASRKTGNNEQFFGPGTRLTVL.

The J gene is TRBJ2-5, the V gene TRBV6-5; a possible D gene is TRBD2 (5 bases). V lost 11 bases and J 2 bases, leaving 18 bases between the germline ends. Germline V gives CDR1 MNHEY, CDR2 SVGAGI. There are 14 residues in the CDR3. CDR3 amino acids: CACREALIQETQYF. DNA of the CDR3: TGTGCCTGCCGGGAAGCGTTGATTCAAGAGACCCAGTACTTC.

V gene TRBV7-9 combines with J gene TRBJ2-3; D is unclear. The CDR3 sequence is 14 residues long. Between the trimmed V and J ends, which lost 2 bases and 4 bases, there was a span of 10 bases. Germline values: CDR1 SEHNR, CDR2 FQNEAQ (reference sequence). This CDR3 reads CASSLFSWADTQYF. CDR3 bases: TGTGCCAGCAGCTTATTCTCTTGGGCAGATACGCAGTATTTT.

This clonotype was observed once. CDR3 in amino acids: CASGFRSDASSYEQYF. The CDR3 DNA sequence: TGTGCTAGTGGTTTCCGGTCGGACGCAAGCTCCTACGAGCAGTACTTC. The genes are TRBV12-5 and TRBJ2-7; D ambiguous. V lost 3 bases and J 0 bases, leaving 15 bases between the germline ends. From germline, CDR1 is LGHNT and CDR2 FRNRAP. The CDR3 length is 16 residues.

The chain combines TRBV19 with TRBJ1-1; the D gene is possibly TRBD1 (5 bases). CDR1 is LNHDA, CDR2 SQIVND, per germline (reference sequence). This CDR3 comprises 14 residues. V lost 3 bases to trimming and J lost 9 bases, with 17 bases between them. As DNA, the CDR3 is TGTGCCAGTAGTATGGAGCCCGACAGTGCGAAAGCTTTCTTT. Protein sequence: CASSMEPDSAKAFF.

The table lists this clonotype with a few counts. The DNA for the CDR3 is TGTGCCAGTAGTCCTCTTCAGGGAATCCAAGAGACCCAGTACTTC. Its protein product is CASSPLQGIQETQYF. V and J are TRBV19 and TRBJ2-5; weak D call: TRBD1 (5 bases). Germline CDR1 and CDR2: LNHDA and SQIVND (reference sequence). Trimming removed 5 bases from V and 1 base from J, with 14 bases in between. This CDR3 spans 15 amino acids.

This clonotype came up once. This CDR3 reads CASSVEGRNSPLHF. The CDR3 DNA reads TGTGCCAGCAGCGTAGAGGGACGGAATTCACCCCTCCACTTT. The chain has TRBV9 and TRBJ1-6, with D possibly being TRBD1 (5 bases). The CDR3 sequence is 14 residues long. Looked up from germline, CDR1 is SGDLS and CDR2 is YYNGEE. Deletions cut 0 bases from V and 7 bases from J, with 8 bases between.

The chain links TRBV27 to TRBJ1-6; D unresolved. This CDR3 is 12 amino acids long. Trimming removed 1 base at V and 9 bases at J, with 4 bases between. CDR1 and CDR2 (germline): MNHEY, SMNVEV (reference sequence). The CDR3 here is CASSLFPSPLHF. For the CDR3, the DNA is TGTGCCAGCAGTTTATTCCCTTCACCCCTCCACTTT.

The V gene is TRBV29-1, the J gene TRBJ2-5; no clear D. The CDR3 runs 12 residues. Germline CDR1 is SQVTM and CDR2 is ANQGSEA. Trimming took off 6 bases at V and 0 bases at J, with 8 bases between the two ends. In DNA, the CDR3 is TGCAGCGTAATGCCGTACCAAGAGACCCAGTACTTC. This codes for CSVMPYQETQYF.

This chain links TRBV6-5 with TRBJ2-2; weak D call: TRBD2 (6 bases). The V gene's germline CDR1 is MNHEY and CDR2 SVGAGI. V was cut by 0 bases and J by 4 bases, with 12 bases left in between. The CDR3 sequence is 16 residues long. CDR3 coding DNA: TGTGCCAGCAGTTACTCCCCGGGGAGGTCCACCGGGGAGCTGTTTTTT. Residues: CASSYSPGRSTGELFF.

The chain joins TRBV7-9 to TRBJ1-1; D is ambiguous. The length of the CDR3 is 15 residues. V was cut by 1 base and J by 2 bases, with 11 bases left in between. Germline CDR1 is SEHNR and CDR2 is FQNEAQ (reference sequence). For the CDR3, the DNA is TGTGCCAGCAGCTTAGTCGGACCGTTAAACACTGAAGCTTTCTTT. Translated, it gives CASSLVGPLNTEAFF.

The V gene is TRBV4-2, the J gene TRBJ2-1, with 8 bases aligning to TRBD2. CDR3 length: 15 residues. Unmatched junction bases numbered 7, after V lost 0 bases and J lost 9 bases. CDR1 and CDR2 from the germline V gene are LGHNA and YNFKEQ. The CDR3 loop reads CASSQDPRGEGEQFF. The CDR3 bases are TGTGCCAGCAGCCAAGATCCGCGGGGGGAGGGTGAGCAGTTCTTC.

Only a few counts were recorded for this clonotype. This chain joins TRBV19 and TRBJ2-3; D is ambiguous. The CDR3 spans 13 residues. V was shortened by 0 bases and J by 5 bases, with 6 bases between the two germline ends. Germline CDR1 LNHDA, CDR2 SQIVND (reference sequence). The CDR3 DNA reads TGTGCCAGTAGTATAGATCGCGAAGATACGCAGTATTTT. This gives the protein CASSIDREDTQYF. The entire variable domain, with the rest obtained from reference TRBV19 and TRBJ2-3, is as follows: DGGITQSPKYLFRKEGQNVTLSCEQNLNHDAMYWYRQDPGQGLRLIYYSQIVNDFQKGDIAEGYSVSREKKESFPLTVTSAQKNPTAFYLCASSIDREDTQYFGPGTRLTVL.

This sequence joins TRBV6-5 and TRBJ2-7; the D gene is possibly TRBD2 (6 bases). The CDR3 covers 14 residues. Deletions cut 6 bases from V and 4 bases from J, with 16 bases between. The germline V gene has CDR1 MNHEY and CDR2 SVGAGI. Here the CDR3 DNA reads TGTGCCAGCAGGCGGGGTAGAAAAGGGTACGAGCAGTACTTC. Residues: CASRRGRKGYEQYF.

This chain uses TRBV7-9 with TRBJ1-2; 11 bases agree with TRBD1. V trimming: 1 base; J trimming: 8 bases; junction bases outside the gene matches: 6. Germline values: CDR1 SEHNR, CDR2 FQNEAQ (reference sequence). CDR3 length: 15 amino acids. CDR3 DNA: TGTGCCAGCAGCTTAGACGGACAGGGGGCATGGGGCTACACCTTC. Its protein is CASSLDGQGAWGYTF.

The chain carries TRBV7-3 and TRBJ2-1; D may be TRBD1 or TRBD2 (5 bases each). Trimming took off 0 bases at V and 9 bases at J, with 15 bases between the two ends. Germline V gene lookup returns CDR1 SGHTA and CDR2 FQGTGA. CDR3 length: 15 residues. CDR3 DNA: TGTGCCAGCAGCTTAACCGGGACCCCTTCAATTGAGCAGTTCTTC. Residues: CASSLTGTPSIEQFF.

This clonotype was detected only once. The chain is built from TRBV25-1 and TRBJ1-2, with 8 bases aligning to TRBD1. CDR1 and CDR2 (germline): MGHDK, SYGVNS. The CDR3 runs to 16 residues. The V segment lost 6 bases and the J segment 2 bases; nucleotides outside the gene matches: 11. This CDR3 is CASSHSGGRTNYGYTF. The DNA for the CDR3 is TGTGCCAGCAGCCACTCAGGGGGCAGGACAAACTATGGCTACACCTTC.